The rows below give T cell receptor beta chains drawn from one sample of a study of T cell responses to AZD1222 COVID-19 vaccine. Produced via immunoSEQ multiplex PCR; TCRdb's table is partial and in-frame only. The sample has 120,000 or so clones, around 90% seen once; the top ten hold more than 5.5%. This specimen consisted of peripheral blood, obtained on day 0 of AZD1222 vaccination. The origin of the receptors is an adult in good health. CDR3s include the opening cysteine and the closing phenylalanine or tryptophan. The order of the fields is D gene, J gene, clone size, V gene, CDR3 DNA, CDR3 protein. D genes are given only for firm matches. The size of a clone is reported for some rows only, either as once, few or many, or as a class for expanded clones.

TRBD2	TRBJ2-7	.	TRBV6-1	TGTGCCAGCAGTGAGGGGCCGGGACTAGCGGACTCCTACGAGCAGTACTTC	CASSEGPGLADSYEQYF
TRBD1	TRBJ1-2	.	TRBV4-2	TGTGCCAGCACCCCAAGTGACAGGGAGAACTATGGCTACACCTTC	CASTPSDRENYGYTF
TRBD2	TRBJ2-7	.	TRBV29-1	TGCAGCGTTGGACTAGCGGGAGGGGATCAGTACTTC	CSVGLAGGDQYF
.	TRBJ2-2	.	TRBV7-9	TGTGCCAGCAGCGACAGTCCTTTTTCGAACACCGGGGAGCTGTTTTTT	CASSDSPFSNTGELFF
.	TRBJ1-1	.	TRBV7-2	TGTGCCAGCAGGGATACAGGGTTTGATACTGAAGCTTTCTTT	CASRDTGFDTEAFF
.	TRBJ1-2	.	TRBV4-3	TGCGCCAGCAGCCAAGAATACACAAACTATGGCTACACCTTC	CASSQEYTNYGYTF
.	TRBJ1-1	.	TRBV2	TGTGCCAGCAGTGAAGCGGGGTTGACAGGTGATATGTCCACTGAAGCTTTCTTT	CASSEAGLTGDMSTEAFF
.	TRBJ2-7	once	TRBV13	TGTGCCAGCAGCTTAAGGGGAACCTACGAGCAGTACTTC	CASSLRGTYEQYF
.	TRBJ2-7	.	TRBV4-1	TGCGCCAGCAGCCAAGTAAGCCAGGGGAACCACGAGCAGTACTTC	CASSQVSQGNHEQYF
.	TRBJ1-1	many	TRBV19	TGTGCCAGTAGTCCCCCGTCGGCAGCCAACACTGAAGCTTTCTTT	CASSPPSAANTEAFF
.	TRBJ2-1	.	TRBV7-9	TGTGCCAGCAGCCGGGACGCATACAATGAGCAGTTCTTC	CASSRDAYNEQFF
.	TRBJ1-2	.	TRBV5-5	TGTGCCAGCAGCCCGGGACGGAACTATGGCTACACCTTC	CASSPGRNYGYTF
.	TRBJ2-2	.	TRBV5-1	TGCGCCAGCAATACGGCTCCTACTAACACCGGGGAGCTGTTTTTT	CASNTAPTNTGELFF
TRBD1	TRBJ1-4	few	TRBV6-5	TGTGCCAGCAGCTACAGGGGGCTGAGAGATGAAAAACTGTTTTTT	CASSYRGLRDEKLFF
TRBD2	TRBJ2-1	.	TRBV29-1	TGCAGCGCCAACGGACTAGCGGGAGGAAATGAGCAGTTCTTC	CSANGLAGGNEQFF
.	TRBJ1-5	.	TRBV7-9	TGTGCCAGCAGCTTAGACACTGCCAATCAGCCCCAGCATTTT	CASSLDTANQPQHF
.	TRBJ1-4	.	TRBV30	TGTGCCTGGAGTACCCGAGGATTCGGTCGTGAAAAACTGTTTTTT	CAWSTRGFGREKLFF
.	TRBJ1-4	.	TRBV5-4	TGTGCCAGCAGCTCCCGATTAGGAACGGGCGGTGAAAAACTGTTTTTT	CASSSRLGTGGEKLFF
.	TRBJ1-1	.	TRBV12-3/TRBV12-4	TGTGCCAGCGCCGGGACCTCGAACACTGAAGCTTTCTTT	CASAGTSNTEAFF
.	TRBJ2-1	.	TRBV9	TGTGCCAGCAGCGTAGGGTGGGTCTCCTACAATGAGCAGTTCTTC	CASSVGWVSYNEQFF
TRBD1	TRBJ1-5	.	TRBV28	TGTGCCAGCAGTGGACAGGGGTATAGCAATCAGCCCCAGCATTTT	CASSGQGYSNQPQHF
TRBD1	TRBJ1-5	.	TRBV7-8	TGTGCCAGCACCGTGGACAGGATGGGGGCCAATCAGCCCCAGCATTTT	CASTVDRMGANQPQHF
TRBD1	TRBJ2-1	.	TRBV5-4	TGTGCCAGCAGCCCCCCCTTCCGGGACAGGGGGCTCCGGGATTACAATGAGCAGTTCTTC	CASSPPFRDRGLRDYNEQFF
.	TRBJ2-2	.	TRBV28	TGTGCCAGCAGTTCGGGACCCTATCGTCCCGGGGAGCTGTTTTTT	CASSSGPYRPGELFF
.	TRBJ1-1	.	TRBV3-1/TRBV3-2	TGTGCCAGCAGCCAAGATGCAGTCAACACTGAAGCTTTCTTT	CASSQDAVNTEAFF
.	TRBJ2-1	.	TRBV19	TGTGCCAGTAGTATCAGGGCTGAGCAGTTCTTC	CASSIRAEQFF